This TCR beta chain comes out of a study of blood T cell repertoires in COVID-19. Background on the study: PBMCs, B-cell-depleted T cells, or T cells were the source of the cDNA or gDNA that made up the material.

The CDR3 length is 17 residues. Trimming removed 1 base from V and 0 bases from J, with 13 bases in between. From germline, CDR1 is SGHDN and CDR2 FVKESK. The assay was immunoSEQ multiplex PCR, and TCRdb's table has in-frame clones only and misses some. The data contain over 120,000 clones, 70% to 80% of them singletons. This clonotype originated in a woman aged 80 or older with active or convalescent COVID-19. The chain carries TRBV14 and TRBJ1-3; a weak D match, TRBD1 (5 bases). The sample was peripheral blood. In DNA form, the CDR3 reads TGTGCCAGCAGCCAAGTAGACAGCCACCTCTCTGGAAACACCATATATTTT. It encodes CASSQVDSHLSGNTIYF.